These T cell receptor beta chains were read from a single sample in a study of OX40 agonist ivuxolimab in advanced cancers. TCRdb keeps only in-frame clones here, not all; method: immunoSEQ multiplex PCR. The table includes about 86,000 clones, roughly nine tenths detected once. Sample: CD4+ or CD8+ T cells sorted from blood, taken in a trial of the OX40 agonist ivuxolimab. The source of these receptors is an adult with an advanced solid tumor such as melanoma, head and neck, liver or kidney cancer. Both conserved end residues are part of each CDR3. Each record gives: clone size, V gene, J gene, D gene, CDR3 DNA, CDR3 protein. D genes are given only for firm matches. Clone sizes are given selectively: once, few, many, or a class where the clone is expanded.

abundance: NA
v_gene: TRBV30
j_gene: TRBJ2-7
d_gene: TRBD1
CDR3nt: TGTGCCTGGACCCCTAAAGGGACAGGATCCTACGAGCAGTACTTC
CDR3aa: CAWTPKGTGSYEQYF

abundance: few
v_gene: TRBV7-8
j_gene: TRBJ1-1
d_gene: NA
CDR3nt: TGTGCCAGCAGCTTTCAGGCTATAAAGAACACTGAAGCTTTCTTT
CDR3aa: CASSFQAIKNTEAFF

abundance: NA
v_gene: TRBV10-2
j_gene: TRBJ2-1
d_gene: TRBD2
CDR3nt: TGCGCCAGCAGTGATACAGGCGGGAGGGCCCTCGCCGGTGAGCAGTTCTTC
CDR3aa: CASSDTGGRALAGEQFF

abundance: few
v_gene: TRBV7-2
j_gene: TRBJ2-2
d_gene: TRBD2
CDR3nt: TGTGCCAGCAGCTTACAGCGGCTAGCGGGAGGGCCGGGCACCGGGGAGCTGTTTTTT
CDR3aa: CASSLQRLAGGPGTGELFF

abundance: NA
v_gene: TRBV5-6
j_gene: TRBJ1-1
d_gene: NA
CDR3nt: TGTGCCAGCAGCGACCGGGCTTCGGCTTTCTTT
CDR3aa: CASSDRASAFF

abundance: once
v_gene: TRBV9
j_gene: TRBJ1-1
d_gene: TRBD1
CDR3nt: TGTGCCAGCAGCCCCGGAAGGGGGCGTATGGACACTGAAGCTTTCTTT
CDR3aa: CASSPGRGRMDTEAFF

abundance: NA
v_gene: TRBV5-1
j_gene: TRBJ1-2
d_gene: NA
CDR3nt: TGCGCCAGCAGCTTGGAGGTCCCGACCTATGGCTACACCTTC
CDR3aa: CASSLEVPTYGYTF

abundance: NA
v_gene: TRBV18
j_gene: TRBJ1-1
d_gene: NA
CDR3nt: TGTGCCAGCTCACCCGTACCCCGGGGGACTGAAGCTTTCTTT
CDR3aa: CASSPVPRGTEAFF

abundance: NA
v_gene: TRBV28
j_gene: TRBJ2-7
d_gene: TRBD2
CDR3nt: TGTGCCAGCAGTCCAGAGGGACTAGCGGGAGACTACGAGCAGTACTTC
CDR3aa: CASSPEGLAGDYEQYF

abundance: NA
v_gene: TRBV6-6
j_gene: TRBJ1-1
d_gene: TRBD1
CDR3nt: TGTGCCAGCAGCCTCCCTCGACAGGGGAACACTGAAGCTTTCTTT
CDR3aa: CASSLPRQGNTEAFF

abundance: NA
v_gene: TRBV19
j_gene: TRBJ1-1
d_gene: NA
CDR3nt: TGTGCCAGTAGTAACGACAGAGAGAACACTGAAGCTTTCTTT
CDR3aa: CASSNDRENTEAFF

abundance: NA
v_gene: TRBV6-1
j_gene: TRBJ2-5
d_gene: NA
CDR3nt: TGTGCCAGCAGTGACCGGGACATCTCCACGCCGACCCAGTACTTC
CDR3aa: CASSDRDISTPTQYF

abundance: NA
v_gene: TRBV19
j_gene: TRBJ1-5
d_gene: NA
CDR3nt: TGTGCCAGTAGTGAGAGAGTGCGGCCCCAGCATTTT
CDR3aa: CASSERVRPQHF

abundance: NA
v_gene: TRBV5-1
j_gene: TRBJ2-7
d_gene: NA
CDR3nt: TGCGCCAGCAGCTTGGGGGGGGCAGGGTCCTACGAGCAGTACTTC
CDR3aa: CASSLGGAGSYEQYF

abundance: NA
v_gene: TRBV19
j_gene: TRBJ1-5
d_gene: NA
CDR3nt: TGTGCCAGTAGCGGGGCGCGGGGCGATCAGCCCCAGCATTTT
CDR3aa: CASSGARGDQPQHF

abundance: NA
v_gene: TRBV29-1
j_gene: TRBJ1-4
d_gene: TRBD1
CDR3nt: TGCAGCGTTGAAACAGGGGCGGTTGAAAAACTGTTTTTT
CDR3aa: CSVETGAVEKLFF

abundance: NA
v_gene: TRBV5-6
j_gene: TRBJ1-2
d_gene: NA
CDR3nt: TGTGCCAGCAGCTTGGCTGGACACAACTATGGCTACACCTTC
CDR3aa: CASSLAGHNYGYTF

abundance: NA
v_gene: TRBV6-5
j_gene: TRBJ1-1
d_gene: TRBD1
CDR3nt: TGTGCCAGCACCCGAGGACAGGGGTCGGAAGCTTTCTTT
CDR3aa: CASTRGQGSEAFF

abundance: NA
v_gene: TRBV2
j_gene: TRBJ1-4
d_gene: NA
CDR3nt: TGTGCCAGCAGTGAAAATGGGGTCGCAACTAATGAAAAACTGTTTTTT
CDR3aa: CASSENGVATNEKLFF

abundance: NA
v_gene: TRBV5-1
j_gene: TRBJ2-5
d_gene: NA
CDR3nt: TGCGCCAGCAGCTCCCAGAGGGGCAGGGGTCTTGAGGAGACCCAGTACTTC
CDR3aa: CASSSQRGRGLEETQYF